Listed below are T cell receptor beta chains from one sample, sequenced in a study of blood T cell repertoires in COVID-19. Data came from immunoSEQ multiplex PCR; TCRdb stores just in-frame clones and leaves some out. Of about 260,000 clones in the sample, more than 75% were seen once. Sequenced sample: peripheral blood. These receptors were taken from a woman in her sixties or seventies with COVID-19, enrolled during active disease. Both conserved end residues are part of each CDR3. D genes are given only for firm matches. A row's size may be missing; if present it is once, few, many or a size class.

>NA|TRBV5-4|TRBD2|TRBJ2-2
CASSKRETNTGELFF
TGTGCCAGCAGCAAGCGGGAGACCAACACCGGGGAGCTGTTTTTT
>NA|TRBV15|TRBD1|TRBJ1-5
CATSRGLGQGNQPQHF
TGTGCCACCAGCAGAGGGCTGGGACAGGGCAATCAGCCCCAGCATTTT
>NA|TRBV19|TRBD2|TRBJ2-7
CASSAPGLAGSKQYF
TGTGCCAGTAGCGCCCCGGGACTAGCGGGATCGAAGCAGTACTTC
>NA|TRBV7-2|TRBD2|TRBJ2-1
CASRQGGREANEQFF
TGTGCCAGCAGGCAGGGTGGGCGGGAGGCAAATGAGCAGTTCTTC
>once|TRBV6-5|TRBD1|TRBJ2-7
CASSPDRGNYEQYF
TGTGCCAGCAGCCCGGACAGGGGCAACTACGAGCAGTACTTC
>NA|TRBV28|TRBD2|TRBJ2-3
CASSSGLAGGPVTDTQYF
TGTGCCAGCAGTTCAGGACTAGCGGGAGGGCCGGTCACAGATACGCAGTATTTT
>NA|TRBV7-9|TRBD2|TRBJ2-3
CASSLFASGGDTQYF
TGTGCCAGCAGCTTATTTGCCAGCGGGGGAGATACGCAGTATTTT
>NA|TRBV11-2|NA|TRBJ2-1
CASSFAGPTNEQFF
TGTGCCAGCAGCTTCGCGGGTCCAACCAATGAGCAGTTCTTC
>NA|TRBV7-7|TRBD1|TRBJ2-1
CASSRTGANEQFF
TGTGCCAGCAGCCGTACAGGGGCCAATGAGCAGTTCTTC
>NA|TRBV2|NA|TRBJ2-7
CAHLPGSGNSYEQYF
TGTGCCCACCTCCCCGGGAGCGGAAACTCCTACGAGCAGTACTTC
>once|TRBV5-4|TRBD2|TRBJ2-7
CASSFGTSEAYEQYF
TGTGCCAGCAGCTTCGGGACTAGCGAAGCCTACGAGCAGTACTTC
>once|TRBV27|TRBD2|TRBJ2-7
CASRVLGLAGIYEQYF
TGTGCCAGCAGGGTTCTTGGGCTAGCGGGAATATACGAGCAGTACTTC
>NA|TRBV7-6|TRBD2|TRBJ2-1
CASSPWTSGSSYNEQFF
TGTGCCAGCAGCCCCTGGACTAGCGGGAGTTCCTACAATGAGCAGTTCTTC
>NA|TRBV7-9|TRBD1|TRBJ2-2
CASSFSFGGQGTGELFF
TGTGCCAGCAGCTTTAGTTTCGGGGGACAGGGCACCGGGGAGCTGTTTTTT
>NA|TRBV20-1|NA|TRBJ2-1
CALTANEQFF
TGCGCCCTGACAGCCAATGAGCAGTTCTTC
>NA|TRBV6-5|TRBD1|TRBJ1-1
CASSSGGPTEAFF
TGTGCCAGCAGTTCAGGGGGGCCCACTGAAGCTTTCTTT
>NA|TRBV14|TRBD1|TRBJ2-5
CASSHPTQTGGSTQYF
TGTGCCAGCAGCCACCCGACCCAGACAGGGGGGTCGACCCAGTACTTC
>NA|TRBV19|TRBD2|TRBJ2-1
CASSVLAGAAYNEQFF
TGTGCCAGTAGTGTCCTAGCGGGAGCGGCCTACAATGAGCAGTTCTTC
>NA|TRBV19|NA|TRBJ1-1
CASSIGGSEAFF
TGTGCCAGTAGTATCGGCGGGTCTGAAGCTTTCTTT
>NA|TRBV18|NA|TRBJ1-3
CASSLVTGEGNTIYF
TGTGCCAGCTCACTAGTGACGGGAGAGGGAAACACCATATATTTT
>NA|TRBV28|NA|TRBJ2-1
CASSTRRDEQFF
TGTGCCAGCAGTACAAGGCGGGATGAGCAGTTCTTC
>NA|TRBV10-3|NA|TRBJ1-1
CAISGRRERWAEAFF
TGTGCCATCAGTGGGCGGAGGGAGAGGTGGGCTGAAGCTTTCTTT
>NA|TRBV30|TRBD1|TRBJ1-2
CAHTGGRYGYTF
TGTGCCCATACAGGGGGGAGGTATGGCTACACCTTC
>NA|TRBV19|TRBD2|TRBJ2-1
CASSELAGGPLSYNEQFF
TGTGCCAGTAGTGAGCTAGCGGGAGGCCCGCTTTCCTACAATGAGCAGTTCTTC
>NA|TRBV5-5|NA|TRBJ1-1
CASSLGVRGPNTEAFF
TGTGCCAGCAGCTTGGGGGTGCGCGGCCCGAACACTGAAGCTTTCTTT
>NA|TRBV7-7|TRBD2|TRBJ2-1
CASSLRAGAGNEQFF
TGTGCCAGCAGCTTAAGGGCGGGAGCTGGCAATGAGCAGTTCTTC
>NA|TRBV19|TRBD1|TRBJ1-5
CASSTADRVGNQPQHF
TGTGCCAGTAGTACCGCGGACAGGGTCGGAAATCAGCCCCAGCATTTT
>NA|TRBV5-1|TRBD1|TRBJ1-2
CASSNPGQGASGYTF
TGCGCCAGCAGCAATCCGGGACAGGGGGCAAGTGGCTACACCTTC
>once|TRBV28|NA|TRBJ1-2
CASSLRGYGYTF
TGTGCCAGCAGTCTTAGGGGCTATGGCTACACCTTC
>NA|TRBV7-3|NA|TRBJ2-1
CASSPAYSTINEQFF
TGTGCCAGCAGCCCCGCGTACAGTACAATCAATGAGCAGTTCTTC
>NA|TRBV6-1|NA|TRBJ2-7
CASRKRGSSYEQYF
TGTGCCAGCAGAAAGAGGGGGAGCTCCTACGAGCAGTACTTC
>NA|TRBV19|TRBD1|TRBJ1-5
CASSIGQGKNQPQHF
TGTGCCAGTAGTATAGGACAGGGTAAAAATCAGCCCCAGCATTTT
>NA|TRBV5-1|TRBD1|TRBJ1-4
CASSQGGLGEKLFF
TGCGCCAGCAGCCAAGGGGGCTTAGGTGAAAAACTGTTTTTT
>once|TRBV7-9|NA|TRBJ1-2
CASSPPWEAGLIYGYTF
TGTGCCAGCAGCCCTCCGTGGGAGGCAGGGTTGATCTATGGCTACACCTTC
>NA|TRBV11-2|NA|TRBJ1-1
CASSLEYGRRTEAFF
TGTGCCAGCAGCTTAGAGTACGGAAGGAGGACTGAAGCTTTCTTT
>once|TRBV7-2|TRBD2|TRBJ2-7
CASSSGGEGRYEQYF
TGTGCCAGCAGTTCAGGAGGGGAGGGTCGGTACGAGCAGTACTTC
>NA|TRBV6-2/TRBV6-3|NA|TRBJ1-5
CASSRTENQPQHF
TGTGCCAGCAGCCGGACAGAAAATCAGCCCCAGCATTTT
>NA|TRBV30|NA|TRBJ1-5
CAWSGGGWDQPQHF
TGTGCCTGGAGTGGAGGGGGTTGGGATCAGCCCCAGCATTTT
>NA|TRBV11-1|TRBD1|TRBJ2-1
CASSLVNRGRGEQFF
TGTGCCAGCAGCTTAGTGAACAGGGGGCGCGGTGAGCAGTTCTTC
>NA|TRBV11-2|NA|TRBJ2-7
CASSLERTLVYEQYF
TGTGCCAGCAGCTTAGAGCGGACACTGGTTTACGAGCAGTACTTC
>NA|TRBV5-1|NA|TRBJ2-7
CASSLVTGLYEQYF
TGCGCCAGCAGCTTGGTGACAGGCCTCTACGAGCAGTACTTC
>NA|TRBV28|TRBD1|TRBJ1-2
CASSQGTGGRYGYTF
TGTGCCAGCAGCCAAGGGACAGGGGGCCGATATGGCTACACCTTC
>NA|TRBV4-1|NA|TRBJ1-2
CASSQVSTGPLPTNYGYTF
TGCGCCAGCAGCCAAGTGTCGACAGGCCCTTTACCTACTAACTATGGCTACACCTTC
>NA|TRBV6-2/TRBV6-3|TRBD1|TRBJ1-5
CASSPYDRVRNQPQHF
TGTGCCAGCAGCCCATATGACAGGGTCCGCAATCAGCCCCAGCATTTT
>NA|TRBV19|NA|TRBJ2-1
CASSSRTALNEQFF
TGTGCCAGTAGTTCTAGGACAGCTCTCAATGAGCAGTTCTTC
>NA|TRBV5-4|NA|TRBJ1-1
CASSLDRAFGAFF
TGTGCCAGCAGCTTGGACAGGGCGTTTGGAGCTTTCTTT
>NA|TRBV12-3/TRBV12-4|TRBD2|TRBJ2-3
CASSLREGRTQYF
TGTGCCAGCAGTTTACGGGAGGGCCGTACGCAGTATTTT
>few|TRBV5-1|NA|TRBJ2-7
CASSLTMSGAYEQYF
TGCGCCAGCAGCTTGACAATGAGCGGAGCCTACGAGCAGTACTTC
>once|TRBV6-6|TRBD2|TRBJ2-1
CASSYSSGRRYNEQFF
TGTGCCAGCAGTTACTCTAGCGGGAGGAGGTACAATGAGCAGTTCTTC
>once|TRBV9|NA|TRBJ1-2
CASSWTGVRNYTF
TGTGCCAGCAGCTGGACGGGAGTTAGGAACTACACCTTC
>NA|TRBV5-1|NA|TRBJ1-6
CASSLVAANSPLHF
TGCGCCAGCAGCTTGGTGGCAGCGAATTCACCCCTCCACTTT
>NA|TRBV11-3|NA|TRBJ2-1
CASSAPVGEQFF
TGTGCCAGCAGCGCGCCGGTCGGGGAGCAGTTCTTC
>NA|TRBV11-3|NA|TRBJ2-1
CASSATRVTEQFF
TGTGCCAGCAGCGCGACCAGGGTTACTGAGCAGTTCTTC
>NA|TRBV28|NA|TRBJ1-2
CASSEQGSGYTF
TGTGCCAGCAGTGAGCAGGGGTCCGGCTACACCTTC
>NA|TRBV9|NA|TRBJ1-2
CASGGLNNYGYTF
TGTGCCAGCGGGGGCCTGAATAACTATGGCTACACCTTC
>once|TRBV6-5|NA|TRBJ1-3
CASSPTGSPGNTIYF
TGTGCCAGCAGTCCAACAGGTTCCCCTGGAAACACCATATATTTT
>once|TRBV5-1|NA|TRBJ2-1
CASSQDGSSYNEQFF
TGCGCCAGCAGCCAGGACGGGAGCTCCTACAATGAGCAGTTCTTC
>NA|TRBV9|TRBD1|TRBJ1-3
CASSGTGGSSGNTIYF
TGTGCCAGCAGCGGGACAGGGGGCTCTTCTGGAAACACCATATATTTT